The source of this TCR beta chain is a study of CD8+ T cells in alopecia areata. Findings and caveats of the study: For lesional scalp, especially alopecia totalis/universalis, clonality was higher than in normal scalp. There were also resident alphabeta T cells of normal skin sequenced in scalp samples.

Turning to this clone: The antigen remains undetermined. The same CDR3 arises from other DNA sequences in this sample as well.

CDR1 is SGDLS, CDR2 YYNGEE, per germline. This CDR3 region has 13 residues. The V and J ends lost 0 bases and 5 bases respectively, with 8 bases between them. Sequencing relied on a cDNA template that was reverse transcribed from extracted RNA. The method was immunoSEQ multiplex PCR; TCRdb's version includes in-frame clones alone and lacks a portion of them. The data show 150,000 or so clones, with 55% seen just once and around 5% held by the top ten. The sample taken for sequencing was CD4+ T cells sorted from blood. The TCR was taken from a human donor in good health. The chain carries TRBV9 and TRBJ2-5; D unclear. The DNA of the CDR3 is TGTGCCAGCAGCGTAGGTCCTTCCGAGACCCAGTACTTC. Protein product: CASSVGPSETQYF.